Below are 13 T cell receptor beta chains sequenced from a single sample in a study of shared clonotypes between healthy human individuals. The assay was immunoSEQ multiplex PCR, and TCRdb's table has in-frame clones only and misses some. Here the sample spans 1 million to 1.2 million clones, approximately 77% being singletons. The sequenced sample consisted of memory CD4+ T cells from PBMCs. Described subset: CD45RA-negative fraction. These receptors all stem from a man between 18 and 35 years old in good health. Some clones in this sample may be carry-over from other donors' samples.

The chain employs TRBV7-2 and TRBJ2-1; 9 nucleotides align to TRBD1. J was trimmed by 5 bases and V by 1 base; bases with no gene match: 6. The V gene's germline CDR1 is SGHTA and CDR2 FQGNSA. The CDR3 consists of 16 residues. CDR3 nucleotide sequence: TGTGCCAGCAGCTTAGTAGGGGACAGGGAGCACAATGAGCAGTTCTTC. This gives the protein CASSLVGDREHNEQFF.

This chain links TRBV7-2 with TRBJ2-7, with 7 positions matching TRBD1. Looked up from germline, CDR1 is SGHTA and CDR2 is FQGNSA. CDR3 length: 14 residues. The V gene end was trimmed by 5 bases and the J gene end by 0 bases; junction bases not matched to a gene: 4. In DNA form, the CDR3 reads TGTGCCAGCAGCCTCGACAGGGTCTCCTACGAGCAGTACTTC. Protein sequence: CASSLDRVSYEQYF.

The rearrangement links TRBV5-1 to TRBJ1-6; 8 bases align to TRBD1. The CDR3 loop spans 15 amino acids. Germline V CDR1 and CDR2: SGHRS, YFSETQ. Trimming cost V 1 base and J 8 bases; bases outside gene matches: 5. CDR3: CASSLQQGADSPLHF. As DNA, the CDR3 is TGCGCCAGCAGCTTGCAGCAGGGGGCGGATTCACCCCTCCACTTT. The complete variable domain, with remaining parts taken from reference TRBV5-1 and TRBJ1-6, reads KAGVTQTPRYLIKTRGQQVTLSCSPISGHRSVSWYQQTPGQGLQFLFEYFSETQRNKGNFPGRFSGRQFSNSRSEMNVSTLELGDSALYLCASSLQQGADSPLHFGNGTRLTVT.

The CDR3 loop reads CASSKGQGNLNTGELFF. CDR3 nucleotide sequence: TGCGCCAGCAGCAAGGGACAGGGGAACTTAAACACCGGGGAGCTGTTTTTT. The chain joins TRBV5-1 to TRBJ2-2, with 10 bases matching TRBD1. Unmatched junction bases numbered 8, after V lost 4 bases and J lost 2 bases. The CDR3 is made up of 17 amino acids. Germline V gene sequence: CDR1 SGHRS, CDR2 YFSETQ.

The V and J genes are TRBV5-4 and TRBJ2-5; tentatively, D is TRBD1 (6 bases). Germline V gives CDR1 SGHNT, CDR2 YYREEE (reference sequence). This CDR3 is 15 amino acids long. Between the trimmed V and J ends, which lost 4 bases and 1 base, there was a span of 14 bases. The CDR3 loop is CASSNQQGRQETQYF. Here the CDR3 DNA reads TGTGCCAGCAGCAACCAACAGGGACGCCAAGAGACCCAGTACTTC.

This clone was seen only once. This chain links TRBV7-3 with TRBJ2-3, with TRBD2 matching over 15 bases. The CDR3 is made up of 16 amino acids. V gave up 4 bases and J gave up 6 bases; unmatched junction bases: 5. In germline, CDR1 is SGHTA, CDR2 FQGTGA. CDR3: CASSSGLAGGLDTQYF. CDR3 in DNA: TGTGCCAGCAGCTCGGGACTAGCGGGAGGATTGGATACGCAGTATTTT.

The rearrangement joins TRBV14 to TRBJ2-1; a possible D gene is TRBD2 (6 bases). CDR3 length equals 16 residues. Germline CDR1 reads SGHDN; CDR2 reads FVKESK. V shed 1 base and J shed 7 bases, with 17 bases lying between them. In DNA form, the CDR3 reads TGTGCCAGCAGCCAAGGATCTAGCGCGTTGGGAAATGAGCAGTTCTTC. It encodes CASSQGSSALGNEQFF.

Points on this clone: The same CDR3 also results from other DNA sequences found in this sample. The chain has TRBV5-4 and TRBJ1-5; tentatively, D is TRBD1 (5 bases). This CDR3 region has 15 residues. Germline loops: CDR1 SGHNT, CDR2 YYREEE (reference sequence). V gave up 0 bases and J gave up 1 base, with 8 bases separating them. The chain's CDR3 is CASSLGGGSNQPQHF. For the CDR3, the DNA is TGTGCCAGCAGCTTGGGCGGGGGAAGCAATCAGCCCCAGCATTTT. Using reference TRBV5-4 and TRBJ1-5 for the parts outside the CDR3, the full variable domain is ETGVTQSPTHLIKTRGQQVTLRCSSQSGHNTVSWYQQALGQGPQFIFQYYREEENGRGNFPPRFSGLQFPNYSSELNVNALELDDSALYLCASSLGGGSNQPQHFGDGTRLSIL.

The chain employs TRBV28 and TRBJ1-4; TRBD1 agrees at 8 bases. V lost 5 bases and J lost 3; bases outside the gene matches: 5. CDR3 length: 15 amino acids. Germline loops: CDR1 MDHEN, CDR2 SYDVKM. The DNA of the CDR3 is TGTGCCAGCAGTCCGTGGACAGGGTCTAATGAAAAACTGTTTTTT. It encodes CASSPWTGSNEKLFF.

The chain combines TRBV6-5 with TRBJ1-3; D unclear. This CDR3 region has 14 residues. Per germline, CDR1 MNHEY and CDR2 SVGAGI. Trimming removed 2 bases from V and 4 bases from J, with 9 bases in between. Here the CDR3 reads CASSYGLGGNTIYF. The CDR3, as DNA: TGTGCCAGCAGTTACGGCCTAGGGGGAAACACCATATATTTT.

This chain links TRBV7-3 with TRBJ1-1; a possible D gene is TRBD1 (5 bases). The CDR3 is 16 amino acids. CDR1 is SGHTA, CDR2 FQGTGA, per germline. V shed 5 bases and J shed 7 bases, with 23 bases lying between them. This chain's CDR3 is CASSPRGGGPNGEAFF. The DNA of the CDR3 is TGTGCCAGCAGCCCGCGGGGCGGTGGGCCCAATGGTGAAGCTTTCTTT.

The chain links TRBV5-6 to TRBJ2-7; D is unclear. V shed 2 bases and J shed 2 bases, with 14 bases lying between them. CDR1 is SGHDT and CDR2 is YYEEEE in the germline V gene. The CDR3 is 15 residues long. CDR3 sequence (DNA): TGTGCCAGCAGCTTATCGCCGGTCAGAACCTACGAGCAGTACTTC. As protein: CASSLSPVRTYEQYF.

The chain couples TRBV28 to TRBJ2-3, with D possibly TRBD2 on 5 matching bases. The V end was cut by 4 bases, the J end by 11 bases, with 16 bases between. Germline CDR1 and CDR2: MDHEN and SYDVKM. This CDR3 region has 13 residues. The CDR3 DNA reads TGTGCCAGCAGTTCCCCGGACTGGCTTAGGCAGTATTTT. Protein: CASSSPDWLRQYF.